The clone carrying this T cell receptor (beta chain) occurred a few times. The sample is drawn from a study of blood T cell repertoires in COVID-19. The overall study: Samples of COVID-19 (acute and convalescent) were obtained from the United States, Italy and Spain. PBMCs, B-cell-depleted T cells, or T cells were the source of the cDNA or gDNA that made up the material.

Seattle patient enrollment occurred during active infection, with longitudinal follow-up thereafter. Source study methods: Amplification of reference gene primers provided the estimated nucleated cell counts. The data were produced by immunoSEQ multiplex PCR, yet TCRdb's version contains in-frame clones alone and is incomplete. From that table come the V and J calls and clone size; the DNA was used to work out D and trimming. The table has some 390,000 clones, roughly 90% seen once. Germline V gives CDR1 MNHEY, CDR2 SMNVEV (reference sequence). V shed 3 bases and J 1 base; nucleotides not matched to a gene: 3. CDR3 length: 14 residues.

This chain uses TRBV27 with TRBJ2-7; 7 bases map to TRBD1. The clonotype originates from a woman aged 35 to 49 with COVID-19, enrolled during active disease. Material: peripheral blood. The CDR3 coding sequence is TGTGCCAGCAGTTTCACAGGGGAGTCCTACGAGCAGTACTTC. It yields the protein CASSFTGESYEQYF.